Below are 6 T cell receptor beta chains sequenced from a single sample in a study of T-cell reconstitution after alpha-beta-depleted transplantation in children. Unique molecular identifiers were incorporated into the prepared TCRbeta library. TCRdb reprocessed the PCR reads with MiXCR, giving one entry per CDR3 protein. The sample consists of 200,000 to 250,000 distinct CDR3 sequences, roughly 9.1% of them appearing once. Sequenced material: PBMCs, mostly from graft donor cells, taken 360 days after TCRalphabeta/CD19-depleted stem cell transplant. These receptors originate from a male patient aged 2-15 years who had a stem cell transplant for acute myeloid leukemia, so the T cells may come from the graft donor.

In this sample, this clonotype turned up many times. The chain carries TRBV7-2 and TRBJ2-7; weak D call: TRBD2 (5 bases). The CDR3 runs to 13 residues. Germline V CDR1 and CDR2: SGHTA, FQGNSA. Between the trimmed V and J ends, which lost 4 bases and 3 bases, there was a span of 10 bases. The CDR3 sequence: CASSSLAGYEQYV. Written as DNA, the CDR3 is TGTGCCAGCAGCTCGCTAGCAGGCTACGAGCAGTACGTC.

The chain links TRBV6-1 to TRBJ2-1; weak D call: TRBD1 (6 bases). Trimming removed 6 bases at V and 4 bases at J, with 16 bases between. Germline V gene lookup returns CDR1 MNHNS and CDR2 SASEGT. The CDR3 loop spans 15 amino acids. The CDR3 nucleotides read TGTGCCAGCAGAAGCGGACAGATCACTTACAATGAGCAGTTCTTC. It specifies CASRSGQITYNEQFF.

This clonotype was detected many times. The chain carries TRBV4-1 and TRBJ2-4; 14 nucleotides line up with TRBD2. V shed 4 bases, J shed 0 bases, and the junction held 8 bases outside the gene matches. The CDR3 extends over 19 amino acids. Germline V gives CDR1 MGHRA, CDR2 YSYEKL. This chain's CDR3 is CASSLTGLAGDLAKNIQYF. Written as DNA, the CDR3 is TGCGCCAGCAGCCTAACGGGACTAGCGGGGGATCTAGCCAAAAACATTCAGTACTTC.

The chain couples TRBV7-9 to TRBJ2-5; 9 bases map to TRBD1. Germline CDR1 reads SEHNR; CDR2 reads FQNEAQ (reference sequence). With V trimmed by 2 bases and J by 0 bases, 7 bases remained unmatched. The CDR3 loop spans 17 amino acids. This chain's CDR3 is CASSLWGQGGYQETQYF. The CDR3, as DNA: TGTGCCAGCAGCTTATGGGGACAGGGAGGGTACCAAGAGACCCAGTACTTC. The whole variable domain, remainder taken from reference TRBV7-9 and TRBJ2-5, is DTGVSQNPRHKITKRGQNVTFRCDPISEHNRLYWYRQTLGQGPEFLTYFQNEAQLEKSRLLSDRFSAERPKGSFSTLEIQRTEQGDSAMYLCASSLWGQGGYQETQYFGPGTRLLVL.

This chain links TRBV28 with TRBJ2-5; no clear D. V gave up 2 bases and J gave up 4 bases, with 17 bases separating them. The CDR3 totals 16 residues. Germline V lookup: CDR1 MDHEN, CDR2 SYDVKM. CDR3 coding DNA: TGTGCCAGCAGTTTAAAACCGGTCAGGTCCCTAGAGACCCAGTACTTC. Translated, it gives CASSLKPVRSLETQYF.

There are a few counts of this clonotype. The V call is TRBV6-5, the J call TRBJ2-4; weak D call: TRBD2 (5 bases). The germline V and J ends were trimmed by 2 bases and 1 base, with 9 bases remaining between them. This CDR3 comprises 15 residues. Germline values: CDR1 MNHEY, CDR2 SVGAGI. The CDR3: CASSYRETAKNIQYF. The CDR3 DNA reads TGTGCCAGCAGTTACAGGGAGACGGCCAAAAACATTCAGTACTTC.